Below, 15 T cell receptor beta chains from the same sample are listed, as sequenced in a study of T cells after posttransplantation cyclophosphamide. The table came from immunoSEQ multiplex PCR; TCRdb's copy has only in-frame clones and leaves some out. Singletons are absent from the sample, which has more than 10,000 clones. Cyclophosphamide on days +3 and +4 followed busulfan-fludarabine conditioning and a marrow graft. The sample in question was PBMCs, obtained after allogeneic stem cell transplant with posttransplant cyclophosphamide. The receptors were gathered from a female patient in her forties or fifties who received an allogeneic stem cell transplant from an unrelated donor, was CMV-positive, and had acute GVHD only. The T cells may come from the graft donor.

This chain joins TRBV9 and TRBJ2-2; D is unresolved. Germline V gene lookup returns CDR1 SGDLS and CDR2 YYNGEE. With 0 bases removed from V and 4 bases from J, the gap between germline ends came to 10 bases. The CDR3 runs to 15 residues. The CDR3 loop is CASSVARSSTGELFF. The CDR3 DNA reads TGTGCCAGCAGCGTAGCTCGGTCGAGCACCGGGGAGCTGTTTTTT.

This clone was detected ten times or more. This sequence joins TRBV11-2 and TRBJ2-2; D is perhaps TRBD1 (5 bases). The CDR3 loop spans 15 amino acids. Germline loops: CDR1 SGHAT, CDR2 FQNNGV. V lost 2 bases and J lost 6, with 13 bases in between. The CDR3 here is CASSLSPGWAGELFF. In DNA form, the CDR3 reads TGTGCCAGCAGCTTAAGTCCAGGGTGGGCCGGGGAGCTGTTTTTT.

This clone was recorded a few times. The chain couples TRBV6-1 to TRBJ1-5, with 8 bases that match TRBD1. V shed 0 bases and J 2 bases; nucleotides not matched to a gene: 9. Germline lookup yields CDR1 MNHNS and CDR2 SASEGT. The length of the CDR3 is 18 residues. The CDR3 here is CASSEAGLQGGGNQPQHF. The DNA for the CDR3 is TGTGCCAGCAGTGAAGCAGGGTTACAGGGGGGAGGCAATCAGCCCCAGCATTTT.

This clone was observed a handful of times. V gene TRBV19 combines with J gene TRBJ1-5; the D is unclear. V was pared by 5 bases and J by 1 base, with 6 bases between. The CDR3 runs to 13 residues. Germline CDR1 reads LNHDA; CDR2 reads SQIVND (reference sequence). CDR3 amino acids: CASSLQSNQPQHF. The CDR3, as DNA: TGTGCCAGTAGTTTACAAAGCAATCAGCCCCAGCATTTT.

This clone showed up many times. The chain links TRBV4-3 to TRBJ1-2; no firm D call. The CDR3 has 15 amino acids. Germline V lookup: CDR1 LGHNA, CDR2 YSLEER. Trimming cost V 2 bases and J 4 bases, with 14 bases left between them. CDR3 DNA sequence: TGCGCCAGCAGCCAACGGGTCTCCGGCAGCTATGGCTACACCTTC. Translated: CASSQRVSGSYGYTF.

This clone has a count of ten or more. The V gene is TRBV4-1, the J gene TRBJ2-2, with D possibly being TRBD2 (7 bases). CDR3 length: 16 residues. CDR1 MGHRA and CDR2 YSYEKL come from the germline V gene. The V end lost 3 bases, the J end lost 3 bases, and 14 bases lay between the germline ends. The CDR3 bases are TGCGCCAGCAGCCACCCTAGGGGGAGGGACACCGGGGAGCTGTTTTTT. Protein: CASSHPRGRDTGELFF.

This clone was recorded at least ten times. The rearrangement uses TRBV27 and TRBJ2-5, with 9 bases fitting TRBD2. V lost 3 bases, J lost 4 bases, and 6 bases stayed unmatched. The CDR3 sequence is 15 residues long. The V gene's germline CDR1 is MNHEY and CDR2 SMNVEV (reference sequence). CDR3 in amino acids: CASSFGRGGRETQYF. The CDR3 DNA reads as TGTGCCAGCAGTTTTGGGCGGGGGGGCCGAGAGACCCAGTACTTC.

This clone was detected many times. The CDR3 sequence: CASSQGTGQYTEAFF. Written as DNA, the CDR3 is TGCGCCAGCAGCCAAGGGACAGGGCAGTACACTGAAGCTTTCTTT. V gene TRBV4-3 combines with J gene TRBJ1-1; 8 positions agree with TRBD1. There are 15 residues in the CDR3. V shed 1 base, J shed 3 bases, and the junction held 4 bases outside the gene matches. CDR1 and CDR2 from the germline V gene are LGHNA and YSLEER.

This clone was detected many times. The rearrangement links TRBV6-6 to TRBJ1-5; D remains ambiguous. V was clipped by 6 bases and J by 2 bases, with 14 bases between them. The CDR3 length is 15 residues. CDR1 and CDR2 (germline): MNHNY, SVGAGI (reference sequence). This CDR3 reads CASSPGGSGNQPQHF. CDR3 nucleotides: TGTGCCAGCAGCCCAGGAGGGTCTGGCAATCAGCCCCAGCATTTT.

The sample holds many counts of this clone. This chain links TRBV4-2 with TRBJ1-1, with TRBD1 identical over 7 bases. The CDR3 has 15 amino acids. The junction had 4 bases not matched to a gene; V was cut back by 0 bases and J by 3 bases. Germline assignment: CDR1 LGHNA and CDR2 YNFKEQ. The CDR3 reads CASSQDRDRDTEAFF. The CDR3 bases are TGTGCCAGCAGCCAAGATCGAGACAGGGACACTGAAGCTTTCTTT.

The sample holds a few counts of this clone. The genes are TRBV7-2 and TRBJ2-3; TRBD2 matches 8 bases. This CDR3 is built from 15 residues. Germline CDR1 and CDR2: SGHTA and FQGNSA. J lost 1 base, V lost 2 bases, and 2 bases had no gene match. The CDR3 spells CASSLMRGGTDTQYF. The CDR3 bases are TGTGCCAGCAGCTTAATGCGGGGGGGCACAGATACGCAGTATTTT. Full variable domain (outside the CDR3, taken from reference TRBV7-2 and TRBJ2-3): GAGVSQSPSNKVTEKGKDVELRCDPISGHTALYWYRQSLGQGLEFLIYFQGNSAPDKSGLPSDRFSAERTGGSVSTLTIQRTQQEDSAVYLCASSLMRGGTDTQYFGPGTRLTVL.

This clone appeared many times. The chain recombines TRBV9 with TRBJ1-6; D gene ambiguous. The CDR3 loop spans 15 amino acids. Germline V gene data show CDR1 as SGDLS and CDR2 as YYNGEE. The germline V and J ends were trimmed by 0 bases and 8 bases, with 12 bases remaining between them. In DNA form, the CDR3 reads TGTGCCAGCAGCGTAGCCGGGGTAGTGCATTCACCCCTCCACTTT. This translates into CASSVAGVVHSPLHF.

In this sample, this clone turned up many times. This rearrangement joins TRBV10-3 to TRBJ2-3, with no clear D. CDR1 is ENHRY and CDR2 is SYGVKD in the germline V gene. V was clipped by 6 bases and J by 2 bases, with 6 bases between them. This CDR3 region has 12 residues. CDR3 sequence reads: CAIRLPTDTQYF. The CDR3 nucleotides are TGTGCCATCAGACTACCCACAGATACGCAGTATTTT.

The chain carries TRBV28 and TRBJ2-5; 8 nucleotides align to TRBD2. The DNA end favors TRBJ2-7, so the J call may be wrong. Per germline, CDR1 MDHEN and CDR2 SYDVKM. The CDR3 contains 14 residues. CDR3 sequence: CASRTGTRGYEQYF. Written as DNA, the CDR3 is TGTGCCAGCAGGACCGGGACTAGGGGTTACGAGCAGTACTTC.

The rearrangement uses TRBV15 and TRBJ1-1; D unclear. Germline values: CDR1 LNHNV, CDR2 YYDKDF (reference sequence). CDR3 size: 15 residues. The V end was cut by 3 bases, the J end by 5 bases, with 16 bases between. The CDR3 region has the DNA TGTGCCACCAGCAGCGGGAGGCAGGCGGGGACTGAAGCTTTCTTT. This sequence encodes CATSSGRQAGTEAFF. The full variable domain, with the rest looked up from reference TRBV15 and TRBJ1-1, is DAMVIQNPRYQVTQFGKPVTLSCSQTLNHNVMYWYQQKSSQAPKLLFHYYDKDFNNEADTPDNFQSRRPNTSFCFLDIRSPGLGDTAMYLCATSSGRQAGTEAFFGQGTRLTVV.